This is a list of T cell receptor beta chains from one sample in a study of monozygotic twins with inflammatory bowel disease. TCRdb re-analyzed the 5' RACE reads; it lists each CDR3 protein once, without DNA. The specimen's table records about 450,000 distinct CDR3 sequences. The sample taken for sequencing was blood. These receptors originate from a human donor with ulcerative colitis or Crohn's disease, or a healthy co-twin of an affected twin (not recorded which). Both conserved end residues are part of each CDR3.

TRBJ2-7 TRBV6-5 CASSYSGGVEQYF
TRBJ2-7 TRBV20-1 CSAALPGYEQYF
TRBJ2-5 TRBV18 CASSLGQADQETQYF
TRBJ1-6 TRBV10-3 CATGDSRNSPLHF
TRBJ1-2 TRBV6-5 CASSYSWDRDGYTF
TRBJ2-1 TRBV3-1 CASRQGLVGDNEQFF
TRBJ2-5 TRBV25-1 CASSDWTGKETQYF
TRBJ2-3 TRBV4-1 CASSRPGRGGDTQYF
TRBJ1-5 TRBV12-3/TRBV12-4 CASSGDISGYPQHF
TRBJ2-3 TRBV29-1 CSVDLVNTDTQYF
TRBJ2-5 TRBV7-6 CASSLETEATQYF
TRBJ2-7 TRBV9 CASSVGLAGGQHEQYF
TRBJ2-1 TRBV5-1 CASSIEGPSSYNEQFF
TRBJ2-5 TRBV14 CASSQVRGAQETQYF
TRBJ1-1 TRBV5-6 CASSLGQTMNTEAFF
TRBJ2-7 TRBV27 CASSIYTGPGYEQYF
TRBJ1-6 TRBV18 CASSPLDRVLNSPLHF
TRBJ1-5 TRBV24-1 CATSQRYSNQPQHF
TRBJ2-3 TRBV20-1 CSVPGGASGVSGTDTQYF
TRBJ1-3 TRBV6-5 CASSLQALAGNTIYF
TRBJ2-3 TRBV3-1 CASSQDSGQPDTQYF
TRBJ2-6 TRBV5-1 CASSLVGQGYSGANVLTF
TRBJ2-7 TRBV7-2 CASSLNPSRQYF
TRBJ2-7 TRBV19 CASSMTSGAEQYF
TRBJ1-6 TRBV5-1 CASSLSGGLNSPLHF
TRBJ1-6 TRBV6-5 CASSYLAVSERPTSLHF
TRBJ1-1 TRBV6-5 CASSYSSAFGQLTGEAFF
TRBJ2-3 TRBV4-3 CASSQEADRASTDTQYF
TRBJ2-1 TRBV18 CASRFSPTRGEQFF
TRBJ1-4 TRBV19 CASSKALPPTGEKLFF
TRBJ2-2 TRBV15 CATSRDGNSIGTGELFF
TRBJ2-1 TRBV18 CASSSGQGSRFYNEQFF
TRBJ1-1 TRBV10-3 CAISGQGGHTEAFF
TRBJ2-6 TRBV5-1 CASSRAGLLSGANVLTF
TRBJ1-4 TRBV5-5 CASSPTGGGLLVNEKLFF
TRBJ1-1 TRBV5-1 CASSLGRGPMNTEAFF
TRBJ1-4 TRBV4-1 CASSSMGGLVEKLFF
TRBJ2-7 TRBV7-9 CASSASGQGMREQYF
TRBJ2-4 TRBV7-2 CASSLDGTSSSYF
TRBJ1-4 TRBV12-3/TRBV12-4 CASSRGRLTNEKLFF
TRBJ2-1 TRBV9 CASSRPGGFDEQFF
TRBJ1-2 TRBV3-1 CASSQVGYGYTF
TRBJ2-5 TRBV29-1 CSSGGLLGETQYF
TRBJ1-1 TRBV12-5 CASGLWTENTEAFF
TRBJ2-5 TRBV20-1 CSARDQGLAGKAETQYF
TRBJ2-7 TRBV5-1 CASSLGLAGVFGDEQYF
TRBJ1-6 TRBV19 CASSMVPDSSNSPLHF
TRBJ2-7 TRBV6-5 CASSFSGGVYEQYF
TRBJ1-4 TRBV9 CASSSGLQVSNEKLFF
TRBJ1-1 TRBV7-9 CASSHSGTGLEAFF
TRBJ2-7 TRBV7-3 CASSRGLAYEQYF
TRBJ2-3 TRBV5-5 CASSFRGLITDTQYF
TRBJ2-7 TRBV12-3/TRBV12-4 CASSRRPSDIYEQYF
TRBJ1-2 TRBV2 CASRGEANYGYTF
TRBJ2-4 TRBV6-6 CASRPGSSNIQYF